This TCR beta chain was sequenced for a study of shared clonotypes between healthy human individuals. Regarding the study as a whole: The generation probabilities recorded for non-shared clonotypes fell below those of clonotypes shared by all four donors.

The donors were adults (healthy and HIV-negative) with no recent acute infections or vaccinations. The V gene lost 1 base and the J gene lost 1 base, with 8 bases spanning the gap. CDR1 and CDR2 (germline): KGHSH, LQKENI. The CDR3 totals 14 residues. Authors' processing steps: Filtering differed because ImmunoSEQ produced junction-only sequences that carried no quality scores. The assay was immunoSEQ multiplex PCR, and TCRdb's table has in-frame clones only and misses some. The D gene and trimming were derived from the DNA, and the V and J assignments and clone size from that table. The sample shows approximately 1,500,000 clones, approximately 97% of them seen only once. This clone has ten or more counts. Antigen unknown. This same CDR3 is encoded by further DNA sequences in the sample.

Sequenced input: naive CD4+ T cells sorted from blood. The subset was: CD45RA+ positively selected. The origin of this receptor is a man aged 25 to 45 in good health. The chain is built from TRBV18 and TRBJ2-7, with D possibly TRBD1 on 6 matching bases. The CDR3: CASSPLGTSYEQYF. CDR3 bases: TGTGCCAGCTCACCACTAGGGACATCCTACGAGCAGTACTTC. The full variable domain, with the rest looked up from reference TRBV18 and TRBJ2-7, is NAGVMQNPRHLVRRRGQEARLRCSPMKGHSHVYWYRQLPEEGLKFMVYLQKENIIDESGMPKERFSAEFPKEGPSILRIQQVVRGDSAAYFCASSPLGTSYEQYFGPGTRLTVT.